Detailed here is one T cell receptor (beta chain). Antigen specificity is unknown. The data were taken from a study of T-cell memory formation after mild COVID-19. About the research overall: Clustering of TCRs was largely donor specific. The study, taken as a whole, reports: A subset of responding clones appeared in pre-infection memory, suggesting cross-reactive memory joined.

TCRdb analysed the 5' RACE reads with MiXCR anew, one entry per CDR3 protein. This table holds fewer than 200,000 distinct CDR3 sequences, roughly 23% found once. There are 16 residues in the CDR3. The junction had 3 bases not matched to a gene; V was cut back by 3 bases and J by 1 base. The sample consisted of PBMCs or a T cell subset sorted from them (not recorded which). The receptor comes from an adult woman who had mild COVID-19 (a few samples of this study predate the infection). Cell type and time point are not known. The gene calls are TRBV12-3 or TRBV12-4 and TRBJ1-5; 10 bases align to TRBD1. CDR3 bases: TGTGCCAGCAGTTTGCGGGACAGGGGAAGCAATCAGCCCCAGCATTTT. This gives the protein CASSLRDRGSNQPQHF.